These T cell receptor beta chains were read from a single sample in a study of blood T cell repertoires in COVID-19. TCRdb's table, derived via immunoSEQ multiplex PCR, lists solely in-frame clones and lacks some. Of hundreds of thousands of clones listed, roughly 89% are singletons. The sequenced material came from PBMCs or T cells enriched from blood (not recorded which). The receptors derive from a woman aged 18-30 years with acute COVID-19. Each CDR3 is given with its conserved first and last residue. D genes are given only for firm matches. Size values are once, few and many counts, or a class for expanded clones, and some rows have none.

D gene: TRBD1
V gene: TRBV5-3
J gene: TRBJ2-7
clone size: .
CDR3 DNA: TGTGCCAGAAGCGGAGATCCCGGGACAGAAAAATCAACCTACGAGCAGTACTTC
CDR3 protein: CARSGDPGTEKSTYEQYF

D gene: .
V gene: TRBV5-1
J gene: TRBJ1-1
clone size: .
CDR3 DNA: TGCGCCAGCAGCCCGGGGTCTACGAGAAACACTGAAGCTTTCTTT
CDR3 protein: CASSPGSTRNTEAFF

D gene: .
V gene: TRBV27
J gene: TRBJ1-1
clone size: .
CDR3 DNA: TGTGCCAGCAGTTTATTACCCTGGGTTAGCGGCACTGAAGCTTTCTTT
CDR3 protein: CASSLLPWVSGTEAFF

D gene: .
V gene: TRBV28
J gene: TRBJ2-3
clone size: .
CDR3 DNA: TGTGCCAGCAGTTACAGGGTGAGGGCAGATACGCAGTATTTT
CDR3 protein: CASSYRVRADTQYF

D gene: TRBD1
V gene: TRBV9
J gene: TRBJ1-3
clone size: .
CDR3 DNA: TGTGCCAGCAGCGTAGGTCCTGGGACAGGTACTATTGGAAACACCATATATTTT
CDR3 protein: CASSVGPGTGTIGNTIYF

D gene: TRBD2
V gene: TRBV28
J gene: TRBJ2-1
clone size: .
CDR3 DNA: TGTGCCAGCAGCACGACTAGCGGGAGCATTAATGAGCAGTTCTTC
CDR3 protein: CASSTTSGSINEQFF

D gene: TRBD1
V gene: TRBV11-2
J gene: TRBJ2-3
clone size: .
CDR3 DNA: TGTGCCAGCAGCTTCGACAGGGGTGGAGATACGCAGTATTTT
CDR3 protein: CASSFDRGGDTQYF

D gene: TRBD1
V gene: TRBV6-5
J gene: TRBJ2-1
clone size: .
CDR3 DNA: TGTGCCAGCATCCCGGGACAGGCCTACAATGAGCAGTTCTTC
CDR3 protein: CASIPGQAYNEQFF

D gene: .
V gene: TRBV6-4
J gene: TRBJ1-1
clone size: .
CDR3 DNA: TGTGCCAGCAGTGTCGGCGGGACGGTGGCATTGGACACTGAAGCTTTCTTT
CDR3 protein: CASSVGGTVALDTEAFF

D gene: TRBD1
V gene: TRBV5-1
J gene: TRBJ1-4
clone size: .
CDR3 DNA: TGCGCCAGCAGCTCCCACGGACAGGGGGCATCTAATGAAAAACTGTTTTTT
CDR3 protein: CASSSHGQGASNEKLFF

D gene: .
V gene: TRBV13
J gene: TRBJ2-1
clone size: .
CDR3 DNA: TGTGCCAGCAGCTTAGCCCCAAACTCCTACAATGAGCAGTTCTTC
CDR3 protein: CASSLAPNSYNEQFF

D gene: .
V gene: TRBV20-1
J gene: TRBJ1-2
clone size: .
CDR3 DNA: TGCAGTGCTTCCGGGTCTACGAGCTACACCTTC
CDR3 protein: CSASGSTSYTF

D gene: TRBD1
V gene: TRBV5-8
J gene: TRBJ1-5
clone size: .
CDR3 DNA: TGTGCCAGCCACAGGGGGAGCCAGCCCCAGCATTTT
CDR3 protein: CASHRGSQPQHF

D gene: .
V gene: TRBV7-2
J gene: TRBJ1-1
clone size: .
CDR3 DNA: TGTGCCAGCAGCTTAGGGTGGCCATCCCCCGCAATGAACACTGAAGCTTTCTTT
CDR3 protein: CASSLGWPSPAMNTEAFF

D gene: .
V gene: TRBV5-1
J gene: TRBJ2-7
clone size: .
CDR3 DNA: TGCGCCAGCAGCCGTTCGGACGGGAACTCCTACGAGCAGTACTTC
CDR3 protein: CASSRSDGNSYEQYF

D gene: .
V gene: TRBV4-2
J gene: TRBJ1-2
clone size: few
CDR3 DNA: TGTGCCAGCAGCCGGGGGGAAGGCGGTGGCTACACCTTC
CDR3 protein: CASSRGEGGGYTF

D gene: TRBD1
V gene: TRBV19
J gene: TRBJ1-3
clone size: .
CDR3 DNA: TGTGCCAGTAGTACCACAGGGGGCGGAACCCTCTCTGGAAACACCATATATTTT
CDR3 protein: CASSTTGGGTLSGNTIYF

D gene: TRBD1
V gene: TRBV7-9
J gene: TRBJ2-3
clone size: .
CDR3 DNA: TGTGCCAGCAGCTCCGGACAGGGCCAAACTTCAGATACGCAGTATTTT
CDR3 protein: CASSSGQGQTSDTQYF

D gene: TRBD1
V gene: TRBV19
J gene: TRBJ1-6
clone size: few
CDR3 DNA: TGTGCCAGTAGGGGGACAGCAGGCAATTCACCCCTCCACTTT
CDR3 protein: CASRGTAGNSPLHF

D gene: .
V gene: TRBV11-2
J gene: TRBJ1-1
clone size: .
CDR3 DNA: TGTGCCAGCAGCTTAGCCGGGGGGAACACTGAAGCTTTCTTT
CDR3 protein: CASSLAGGNTEAFF

D gene: .
V gene: TRBV7-2
J gene: TRBJ1-5
clone size: .
CDR3 DNA: TGTGCCAGCAGCTTCGACAGGAATCAGCCCCAGCATTTT
CDR3 protein: CASSFDRNQPQHF

D gene: .
V gene: TRBV28
J gene: TRBJ2-7
clone size: .
CDR3 DNA: TGTGCCAGCAGCCCCGGGAGAGCCTACGAGCAGTACTTC
CDR3 protein: CASSPGRAYEQYF

D gene: .
V gene: TRBV9
J gene: TRBJ1-2
clone size: .
CDR3 DNA: TGTGCCAGCAGCGCGGTCGGGCGGGCGAGCTATGGCTACACCTTC
CDR3 protein: CASSAVGRASYGYTF